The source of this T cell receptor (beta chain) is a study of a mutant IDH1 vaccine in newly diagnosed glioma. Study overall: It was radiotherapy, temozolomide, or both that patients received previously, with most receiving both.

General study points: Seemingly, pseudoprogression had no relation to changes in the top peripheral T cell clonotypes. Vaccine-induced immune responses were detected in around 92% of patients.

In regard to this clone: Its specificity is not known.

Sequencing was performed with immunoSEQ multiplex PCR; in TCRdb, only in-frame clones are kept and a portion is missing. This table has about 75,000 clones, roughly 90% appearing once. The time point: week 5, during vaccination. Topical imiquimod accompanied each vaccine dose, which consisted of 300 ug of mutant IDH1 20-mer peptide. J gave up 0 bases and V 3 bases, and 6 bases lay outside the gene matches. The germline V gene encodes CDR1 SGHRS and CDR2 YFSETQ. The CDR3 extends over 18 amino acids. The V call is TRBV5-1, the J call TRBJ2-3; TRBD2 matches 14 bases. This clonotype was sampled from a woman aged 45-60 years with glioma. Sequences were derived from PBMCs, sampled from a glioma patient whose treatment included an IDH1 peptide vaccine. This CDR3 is CASSSGTSGRRSTDTQYF. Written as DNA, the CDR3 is TGCGCCAGCAGCTCGGGGACTAGCGGGAGAAGGAGCACAGATACGCAGTATTTT.